The source of this T cell receptor beta chain is a study of T cell changes during pregnancy in multiple sclerosis (dated by TCRdb to between 2019 and 2020). Background on the whole study: The study examined how the T cell repertoire changed over the course of pregnancy in women with multiple sclerosis.

To prepare the library, the immunoSEQ multiplex PCR assay was applied. Here the immuneACCESS table is served through TCRdb, limited to in-frame sequences with V and J called. Missing clones are a known gap in these copies; in checked studies unresolved V genes cover under half, and the rest lacks a known reason. The sample contains about 49,000 clones, nearly 90% of them found a single time. Clones ranked in the top ten supply less than 6.5% of the sample. Turning to this clone: This receptor's antigen is unknown. The sample holds no much larger clone one base away, and base qualities are not on file.

This receptor was taken from a female donor in good health, enrolled as a control in a pregnancy study. Sequencing used peripheral blood, obtained after pregnancy.

The CDR3 has the sequence CASSNYFGTEDGYTF. In nucleotide form, the sequence is TGTGCCAGCAGTAACTATTTTGGGACAGAGGATGGCTACACCTTC. Here the chain combines TRBV6-5 and TRBJ1-2, and 7 junction bases match TRBD1. Taken from cysteine to phenylalanine, the CDR3 has 15 residues. Solely the CDR3 DNA is kept, with 45 bases framed from the first base. CDR1 and CDR2 are drawn from the germline V gene: MNHEY, SVGAGI. V and J are trimmed by 5 bases and 6 bases, and the gene matches miss 12 bases of the junction.